This TCR beta chain was sequenced during a study of spatial heterogeneity in lung cancer. Study-level findings and limits: In tumors, expanded intratumoral alpha and beta TCR counts tracked mutation counts. Coverage estimated for tumor T cells reached 7% to 8% for alpha chains and under 15% for beta chains.

This clonotype has a count of ten or more. Its cognate antigen is unknown. This beta chain is an off-target read within a library intended for alpha chains, so its frequency means little. The time point is: sample taken at primary tumor resection. Each CDR3 protein is one row after TCRdb ran MiXCR on the 5' RACE reads. This sample has fewer than 20,000 distinct CDR3 sequences, with around 5.5% found just once. This CDR3 is 16 amino acids long. Germline V gene data show CDR1 as SGHVS and CDR2 as FQNEAQ. V lost 5 bases and J lost 8; bases outside the gene matches: 12. This clonotype was sampled from a female donor with early-stage non-small cell lung cancer. This rearrangement joins TRBV7-8 to TRBJ2-1, with 10 bases fitting TRBD2. Sequencing was performed on lung tumor tissue, taken at surgery. The CDR3 region is CASSPPRLAGAYEQFF. The CDR3 DNA sequence: TGTGCCAGCAGCCCACCCAGGCTAGCGGGAGCTTATGAGCAGTTCTTC.